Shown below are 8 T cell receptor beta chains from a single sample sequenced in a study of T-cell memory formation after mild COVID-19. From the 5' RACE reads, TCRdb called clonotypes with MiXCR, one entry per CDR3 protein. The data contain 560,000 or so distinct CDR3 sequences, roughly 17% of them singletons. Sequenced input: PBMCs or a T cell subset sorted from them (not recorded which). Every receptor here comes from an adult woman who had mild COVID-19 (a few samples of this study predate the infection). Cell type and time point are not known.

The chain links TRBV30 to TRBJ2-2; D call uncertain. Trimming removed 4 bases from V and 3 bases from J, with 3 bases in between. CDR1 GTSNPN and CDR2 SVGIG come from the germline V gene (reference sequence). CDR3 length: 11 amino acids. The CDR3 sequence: CAWIHTGELFF. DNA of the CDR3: TGTGCCTGGATTCACACCGGGGAGCTGTTTTTT. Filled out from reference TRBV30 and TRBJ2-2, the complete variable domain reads SQTIHQWPATLVQPVGSPLSLECTVEGTSNPNLYWYRQAAGRGLQLLFYSVGIGQISSEVPQNLSASRPQDRQFILSSKKLLLSDSGFYLCAWIHTGELFFGEGSRLTVL.

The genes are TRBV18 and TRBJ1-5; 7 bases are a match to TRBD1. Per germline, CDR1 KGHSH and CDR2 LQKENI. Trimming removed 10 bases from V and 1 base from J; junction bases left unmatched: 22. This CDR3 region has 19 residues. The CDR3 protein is CATAFQTGNGGGSNQPQHF. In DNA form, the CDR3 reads TGTGCCACCGCTTTCCAGACAGGGAATGGTGGTGGAAGCAATCAGCCCCAGCATTTT.

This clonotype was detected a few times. CDR3 in DNA: TGTGCCAGCAGTTTAAACGGAGGGGCGCTTGAAAAACTGTTTTTT. Translated, it gives CASSLNGGALEKLFF. This chain uses TRBV12-3 or TRBV12-4 with TRBJ1-4; maybe TRBD1 (5 bases). The CDR3 has 15 residues. V was cut by 2 bases and J by 7 bases, with 14 bases left in between.

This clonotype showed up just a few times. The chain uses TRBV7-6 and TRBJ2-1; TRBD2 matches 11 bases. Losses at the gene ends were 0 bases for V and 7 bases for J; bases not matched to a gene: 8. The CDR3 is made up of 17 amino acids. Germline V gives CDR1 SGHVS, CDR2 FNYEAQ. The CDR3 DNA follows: TGTGCCAGCAGCTTAGCTAGCGGGGGGGCCTTGAGGAATGAGCAGTTCTTC. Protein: CASSLASGGALRNEQFF.

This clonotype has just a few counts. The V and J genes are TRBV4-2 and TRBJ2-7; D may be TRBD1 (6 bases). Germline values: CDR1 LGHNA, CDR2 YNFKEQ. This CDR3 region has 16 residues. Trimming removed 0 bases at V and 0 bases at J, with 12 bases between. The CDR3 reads CASSQDPGAFSYEQYF. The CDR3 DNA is TGTGCCAGCAGCCAAGACCCAGGGGCGTTCTCCTACGAGCAGTACTTC.

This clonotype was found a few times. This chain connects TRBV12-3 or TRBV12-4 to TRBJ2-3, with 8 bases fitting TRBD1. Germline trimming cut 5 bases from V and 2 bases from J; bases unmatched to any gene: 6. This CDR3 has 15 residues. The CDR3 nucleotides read TGTGCCAGCAGTCCCCGGGACAGGAACACAGATACGCAGTATTTT. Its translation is CASSPRDRNTDTQYF.

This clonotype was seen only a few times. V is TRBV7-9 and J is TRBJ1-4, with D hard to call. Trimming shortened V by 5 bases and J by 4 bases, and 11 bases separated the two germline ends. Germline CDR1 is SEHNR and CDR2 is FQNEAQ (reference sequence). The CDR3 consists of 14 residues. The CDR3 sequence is CASSPGRSNEKLFF. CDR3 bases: TGTGCCAGCAGCCCCGGACGGAGTAATGAAAAACTGTTTTTT.

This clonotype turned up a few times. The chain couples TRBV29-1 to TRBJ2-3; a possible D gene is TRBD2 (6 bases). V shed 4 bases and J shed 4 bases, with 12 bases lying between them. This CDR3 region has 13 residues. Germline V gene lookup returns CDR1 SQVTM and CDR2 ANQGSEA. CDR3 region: CSVVGGDADTQYF. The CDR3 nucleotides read TGCAGCGTTGTTGGAGGGGACGCAGATACGCAGTATTTT.